The source of this T cell receptor (beta chain) is a study of OX40 agonist ivuxolimab in advanced cancers. Overall study: Patients with prior anti-PD-1, anti-PD-L1 or anti-CTLA-4 therapy were eligible; roughly 40% had some. Partial responses occurred in three patients (one hepatocellular carcinoma, two cutaneous melanoma). Findings and limits, study-wide: Clonal expansion was seen in CD4+ and CD8+ blood T cells by week 6 at 0.1 to 3.0 mg/kg.

Generated by immunoSEQ multiplex PCR, the TCRdb table keeps only in-frame clones and is missing some. The profile shows some 84,000 clones, about nine tenths of them singletons. There are a few counts of this clone. The antigen is not known. This CDR3 region has 13 residues. J lost 7 bases, V lost 6 bases, and 5 bases had no gene match. The V gene's germline CDR1 is SQVTM and CDR2 ANQGSEA. Sequences were derived from CD4+ or CD8+ T cells sorted from blood, sampled in a trial of the OX40 agonist ivuxolimab. The sequence was obtained from an adult with an advanced solid tumor such as melanoma, head and neck, liver or kidney cancer. The rearrangement joins TRBV29-1 to TRBJ2-2; 10 bases align to TRBD1. The CDR3 nucleotides are TGCAGCGTGACAGGGGGCCTATACGGGGAGCTGTTTTTT. Translated: CSVTGGLYGELFF.